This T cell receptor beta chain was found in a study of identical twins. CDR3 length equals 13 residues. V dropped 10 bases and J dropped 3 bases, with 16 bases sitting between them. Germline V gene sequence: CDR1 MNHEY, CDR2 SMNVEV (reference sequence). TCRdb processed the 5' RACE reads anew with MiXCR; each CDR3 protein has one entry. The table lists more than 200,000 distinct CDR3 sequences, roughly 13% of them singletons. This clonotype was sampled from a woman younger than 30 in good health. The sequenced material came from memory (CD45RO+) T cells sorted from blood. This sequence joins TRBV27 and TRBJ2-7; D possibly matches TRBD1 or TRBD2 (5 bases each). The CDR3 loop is CATGTGPFYEQYF. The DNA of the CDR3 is TGTGCCACCGGGACGGGTCCCTTCTACGAGCAGTACTTC.